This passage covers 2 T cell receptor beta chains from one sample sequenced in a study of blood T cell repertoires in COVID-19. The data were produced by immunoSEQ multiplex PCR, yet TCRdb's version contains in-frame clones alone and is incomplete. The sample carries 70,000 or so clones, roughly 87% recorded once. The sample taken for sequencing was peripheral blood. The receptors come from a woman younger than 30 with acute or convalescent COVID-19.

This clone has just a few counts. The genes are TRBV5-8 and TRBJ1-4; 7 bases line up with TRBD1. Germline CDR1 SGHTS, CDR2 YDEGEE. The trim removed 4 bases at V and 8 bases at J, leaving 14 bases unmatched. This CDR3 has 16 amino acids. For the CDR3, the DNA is TGTGCCAGCAGCGGTCATCGGAGGGGGCCTGGGGAAAAACTGTTTTTT. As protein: CASSGHRRGPGEKLFF.

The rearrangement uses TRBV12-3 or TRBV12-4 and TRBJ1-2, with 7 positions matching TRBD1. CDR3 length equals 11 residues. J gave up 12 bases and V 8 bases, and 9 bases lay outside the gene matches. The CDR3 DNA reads TGTGCCAGCTCATTGCACAGGGGACACACCTTC. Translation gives CASSLHRGHTF.